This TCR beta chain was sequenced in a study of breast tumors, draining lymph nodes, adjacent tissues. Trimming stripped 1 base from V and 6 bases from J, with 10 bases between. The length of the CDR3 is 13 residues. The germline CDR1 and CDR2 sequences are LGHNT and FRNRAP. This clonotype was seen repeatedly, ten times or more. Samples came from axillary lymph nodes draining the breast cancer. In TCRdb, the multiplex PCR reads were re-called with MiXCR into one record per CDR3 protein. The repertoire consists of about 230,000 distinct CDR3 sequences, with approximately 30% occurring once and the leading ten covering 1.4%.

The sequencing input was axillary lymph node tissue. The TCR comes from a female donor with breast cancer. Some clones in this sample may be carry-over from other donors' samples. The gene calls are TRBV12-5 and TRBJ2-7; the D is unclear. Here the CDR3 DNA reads TGTGCTAGTGGTTTGGGCTATCTGGGCGAGCAGTACTTC. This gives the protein CASGLGYLGEQYF.